This TCR beta chain came from a study of blood T cell repertoires in COVID-19. As for the study in general: Sources were T cells, B-cell-depleted T cells, or PBMCs; the material itself was cDNA or gDNA.

Germline trimming cut 5 bases from V and 3 bases from J; bases unmatched to any gene: 9. The CDR3 spans 15 residues. CDR1 is SNHLY and CDR2 is FYNNEI in the germline V gene. Participant reports of clinical history set cohort assignment. In the source study's methods: For nucleated cells, counts were estimated from reference gene primer amplification. Some clones are missing from TCRdb's copy, which holds only in-frame ones; the method was immunoSEQ multiplex PCR. The V and J calls and clone size were taken over from that table, and D and trimming were inferred from the DNA. The table records tens of thousands of clones, roughly 80% of them present only once.

This clonotype was sampled from a woman aged 40 to 50 with acute COVID-19. The V gene is TRBV2, the J gene TRBJ2-7; 8 nucleotides line up with TRBD1. The sequencing input was PBMCs or T cells enriched from blood (not recorded which). The CDR3 sequence: CASSRGGQGIYEQYV. The CDR3 bases are TGTGCCAGCAGTCGAGGTGGACAGGGAATCTACGAGCAGTACGTC.